This T cell receptor beta chain was identified during a study of blood T cells in healthy people across ages. The study, taken as a whole, reports: Among T cells, TCR beta diversity per million cells dropped roughly linearly as age rose.

Trimming removed 4 bases from V and 1 base from J; junction bases left unmatched: 11. The germline CDR1 and CDR2 sequences are MNHEY and SVGAGI. This CDR3 has 17 residues. Healthy Caucasian individuals from Russia aged about 6 to 90 were enrolled as donors. Per sample, extraction of total RNA gave at least 6 micrograms in every case. This clonotype was counted many times. Its antigen is unidentified. For the second PCR, which ran for roughly 7 to 11 cycles, a sample-barcoded 5' primer and a J-beta primer mix were used. Tags on each cDNA molecule came from a template-switch adaptor with 12 random nucleotides. TCRdb redid the calling of the 5' RACE reads with MiXCR, one entry per CDR3 protein. The sample shows more than 800,000 distinct CDR3 sequences, under 30% of them seen only once.

The chain has TRBV6-5 and TRBJ2-7; 9 bases fit TRBD2. Sequencing was performed on blood. This TCR derives from a woman older than 75 in good health. The CDR3, as DNA: TGTGCCAGCAGTTCCTACTCAGCGGGGGGCCGTTCCTACGAGCAGTACTTC. This gives the protein CASSSYSAGGRSYEQYF.